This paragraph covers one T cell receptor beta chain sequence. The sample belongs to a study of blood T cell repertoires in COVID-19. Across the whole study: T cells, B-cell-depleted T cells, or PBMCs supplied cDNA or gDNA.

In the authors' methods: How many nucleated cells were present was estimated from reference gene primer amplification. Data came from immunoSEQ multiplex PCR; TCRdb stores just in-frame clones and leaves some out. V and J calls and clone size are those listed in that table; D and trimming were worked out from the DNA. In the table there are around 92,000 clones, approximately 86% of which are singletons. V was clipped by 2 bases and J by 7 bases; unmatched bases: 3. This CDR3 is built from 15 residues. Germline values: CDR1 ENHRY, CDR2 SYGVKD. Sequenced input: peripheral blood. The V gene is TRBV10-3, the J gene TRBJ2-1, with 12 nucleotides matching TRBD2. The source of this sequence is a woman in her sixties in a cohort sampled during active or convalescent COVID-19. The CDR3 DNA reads TGTGCCATCAGTGAGACTAGCGGGGGGATGAATGAGCAGTTCTTC. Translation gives CAISETSGGMNEQFF.